The source of this T cell receptor (beta chain) is a study of beta chain features in type 1 diabetes. The wider study: Investigators examined roughly 99,000,000 sorted cells across all samples.

In its sample, this clone was seen a few times. Its antigen is still unknown. Points from the study as a whole: In comparison with healthy donors, patients had naive, central memory and Treg TCRB repertoires that appeared more similar.

V lost 0 bases to trimming and J lost 7 bases, with 13 bases between them. The germline V gene has CDR1 KGHSH and CDR2 LQKENI. The length of the CDR3 is 15 residues. Expressed TCRB transcripts were sequenced, since all the RNA that had been isolated was reverse transcribed. Sequenced by immunoSEQ multiplex PCR; TCRdb stores in-frame clones only, minus some. The sample records under 900,000 clones, around a sixth being singletons. The chain joins TRBV18 to TRBJ2-4, with a tentative D call TRBD1 (6 bases). The origin of this receptor is a woman between 18 and 29 years old in good health. The material sequenced was naive CD4+ T cells from blood. CDR3 sequence reads: CASSPPTGQGNIQYF. The CDR3 DNA reads as TGTGCCAGCTCACCACCTACAGGGCAAGGGAACATTCAGTACTTC.